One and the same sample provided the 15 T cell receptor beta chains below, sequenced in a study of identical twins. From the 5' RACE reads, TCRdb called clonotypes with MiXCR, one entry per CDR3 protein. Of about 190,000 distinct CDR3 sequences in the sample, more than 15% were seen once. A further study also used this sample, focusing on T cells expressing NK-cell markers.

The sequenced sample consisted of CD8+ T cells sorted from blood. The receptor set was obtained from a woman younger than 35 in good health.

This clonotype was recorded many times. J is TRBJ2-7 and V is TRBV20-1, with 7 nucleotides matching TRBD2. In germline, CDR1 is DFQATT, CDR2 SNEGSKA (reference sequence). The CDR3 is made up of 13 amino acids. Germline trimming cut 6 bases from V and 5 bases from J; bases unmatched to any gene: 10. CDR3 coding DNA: TGCAGTGCCCCCTCCGGGACTATGAACGAGCAGTACTTC. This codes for CSAPSGTMNEQYF.

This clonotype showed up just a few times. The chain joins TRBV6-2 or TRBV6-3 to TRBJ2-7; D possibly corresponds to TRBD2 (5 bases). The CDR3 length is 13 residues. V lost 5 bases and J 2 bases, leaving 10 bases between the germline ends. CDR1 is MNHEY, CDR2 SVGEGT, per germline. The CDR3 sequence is CASSPRGTYEQYF. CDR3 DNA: TGTGCCAGCAGTCCTCGGGGAACCTACGAGCAGTACTTC.

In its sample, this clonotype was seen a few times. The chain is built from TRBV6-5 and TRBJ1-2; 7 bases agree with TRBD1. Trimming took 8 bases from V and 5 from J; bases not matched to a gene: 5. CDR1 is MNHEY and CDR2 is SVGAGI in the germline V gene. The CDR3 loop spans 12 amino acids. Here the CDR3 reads CASYGTVYGYTF. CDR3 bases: TGTGCCAGCTATGGGACAGTATATGGCTACACCTTC.

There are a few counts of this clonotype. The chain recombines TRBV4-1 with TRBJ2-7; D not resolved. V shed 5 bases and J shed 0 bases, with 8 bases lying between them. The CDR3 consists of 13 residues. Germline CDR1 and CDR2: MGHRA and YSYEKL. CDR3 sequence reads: CASSFTDSYEQYF. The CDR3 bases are TGCGCCAGCAGCTTTACAGACTCCTACGAGCAGTACTTC.

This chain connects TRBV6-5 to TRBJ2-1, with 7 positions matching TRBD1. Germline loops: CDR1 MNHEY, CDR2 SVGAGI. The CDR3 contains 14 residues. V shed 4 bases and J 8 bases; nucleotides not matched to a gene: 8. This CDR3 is CASSSRQGKDEQFF. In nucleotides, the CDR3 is TGTGCCAGCAGTTCTCGACAGGGTAAGGATGAGCAGTTCTTC.

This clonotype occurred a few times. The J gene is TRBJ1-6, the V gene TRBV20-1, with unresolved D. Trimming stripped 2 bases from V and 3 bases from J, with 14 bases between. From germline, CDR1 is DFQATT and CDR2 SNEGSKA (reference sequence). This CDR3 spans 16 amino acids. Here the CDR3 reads CSARIRAANYNSPLHF. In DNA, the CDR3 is TGCAGTGCTAGAATCCGGGCGGCAAACTATAATTCACCCCTCCACTTT.

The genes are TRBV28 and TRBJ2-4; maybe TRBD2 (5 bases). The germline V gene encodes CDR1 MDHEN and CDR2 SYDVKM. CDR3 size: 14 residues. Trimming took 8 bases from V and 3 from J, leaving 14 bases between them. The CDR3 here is CASARGLGKNIQYF. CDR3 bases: TGTGCCAGCGCCCGGGGTTTGGGCAAAAACATTCAGTACTTC.

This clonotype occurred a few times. For the CDR3, the DNA is TGCAGTGCTAGAGATCTAGCGGGAGTTACGTACAATGAGCAGTTCTTC. The encoded protein is CSARDLAGVTYNEQFF. V usage is TRBV20-1 and J usage is TRBJ2-1, with 10 bases lining up with TRBD2. The germline CDR1 and CDR2 sequences are DFQATT and SNEGSKA (reference sequence). The V gene end was trimmed by 0 bases and the J gene end by 4 bases; junction bases not matched to a gene: 6. This CDR3 is 16 amino acids long.

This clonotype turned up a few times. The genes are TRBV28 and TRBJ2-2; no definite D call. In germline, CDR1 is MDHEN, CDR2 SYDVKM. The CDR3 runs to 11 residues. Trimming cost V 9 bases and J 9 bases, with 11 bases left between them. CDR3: CASSSVRELFF. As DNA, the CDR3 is TGTGCCAGTTCAAGCGTCCGGGAGCTGTTTTTT.

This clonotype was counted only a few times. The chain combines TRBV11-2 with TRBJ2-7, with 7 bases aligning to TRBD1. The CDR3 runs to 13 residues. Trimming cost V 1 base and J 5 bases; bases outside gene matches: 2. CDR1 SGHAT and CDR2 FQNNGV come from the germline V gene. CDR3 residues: CASSLVQGNEQYF. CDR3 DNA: TGTGCCAGCAGCTTAGTACAGGGGAACGAGCAGTACTTC.

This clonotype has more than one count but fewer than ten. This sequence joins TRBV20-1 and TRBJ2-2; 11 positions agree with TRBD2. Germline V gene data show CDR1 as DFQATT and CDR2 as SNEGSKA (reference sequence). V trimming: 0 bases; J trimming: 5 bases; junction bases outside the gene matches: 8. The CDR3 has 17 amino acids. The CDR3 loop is CSARDRGRTSGTGELFF. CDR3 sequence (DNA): TGCAGTGCTAGAGATAGGGGGAGGACTAGCGGGACCGGGGAGCTGTTTTTT.

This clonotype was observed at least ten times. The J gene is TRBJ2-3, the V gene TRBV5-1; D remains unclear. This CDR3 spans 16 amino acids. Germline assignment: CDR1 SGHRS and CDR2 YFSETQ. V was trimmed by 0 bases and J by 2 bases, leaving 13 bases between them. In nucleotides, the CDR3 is TGCGCCAGCAGCTTGGCCCAGAGATACCTCACAGATACGCAGTATTTT. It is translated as CASSLAQRYLTDTQYF.

CDR3 residues: CASSVEPRDRDHYGYTF. Written as DNA, the CDR3 is TGCGCCAGCAGTGTAGAGCCCCGGGACAGGGATCACTATGGCTACACCTTC. V usage is TRBV5-1 and J usage is TRBJ1-2; 9 bases are a match to TRBD1. The germline V gene encodes CDR1 SGHRS and CDR2 YFSETQ. The V and J ends lost 5 bases and 3 bases, in that order; junction bases with no gene match: 14. This CDR3 is 17 amino acids long.

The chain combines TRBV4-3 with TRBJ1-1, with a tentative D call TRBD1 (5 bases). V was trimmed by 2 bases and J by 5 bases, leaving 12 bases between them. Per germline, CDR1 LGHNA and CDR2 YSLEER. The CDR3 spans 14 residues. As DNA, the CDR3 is TGCGCCAGCAGCCAATGGCAGGGAGAAACTGAAGCTTTCTTT. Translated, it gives CASSQWQGETEAFF.

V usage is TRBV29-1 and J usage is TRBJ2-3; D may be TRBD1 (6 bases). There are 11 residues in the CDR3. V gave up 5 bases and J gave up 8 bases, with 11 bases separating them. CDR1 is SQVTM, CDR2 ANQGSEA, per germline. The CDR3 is CSVHREATQYF. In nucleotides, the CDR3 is TGCAGCGTTCACAGGGAAGCTACGCAGTATTTT.